Each of the 26 T cell receptor beta chains below was sequenced from the same sample in a study of blood T cell repertoires in COVID-19. Some clones are missing from TCRdb's copy, which holds only in-frame ones; the method was immunoSEQ multiplex PCR. The table lists under 150,000 clones, more than 70% of them singletons. The sequenced material came from peripheral blood. These receptors were taken from a human donor in a cohort sampled during active COVID-19.

This clone was seen a single time. The chain combines TRBV7-2 with TRBJ2-5; weak D call: TRBD2 (6 bases). The CDR3 loop spans 15 amino acids. The V gene lost 2 bases and the J gene lost 2 bases, with 12 bases spanning the gap. Germline values: CDR1 SGHTA, CDR2 FQGNSA. Here the CDR3 DNA reads TGTGCCAGCAGCTTACAGGCCGGGACTCAAGAGACCCAGTACTTC. It yields the protein CASSLQAGTQETQYF.

DNA of the CDR3: TGTGCCAGCAGTTACCTCTTTGGCGGGGGGGCGGGAGAGCAGTACTTC. The encoded protein is CASSYLFGGGAGEQYF. The genes are TRBV6-5 and TRBJ2-7; 9 positions match TRBD2. With V trimmed by 2 bases and J by 7 bases, 12 bases remained unmatched. Germline CDR1 MNHEY, CDR2 SVGAGI. The CDR3 is made up of 16 amino acids.

The chain recombines TRBV5-8 with TRBJ2-1; 7 bases fit TRBD1. V lost 3 bases to trimming and J lost 7 bases; unmatched junction nucleotides: 10. Germline V gives CDR1 SGHTS, CDR2 YDEGEE. The CDR3 loop spans 15 amino acids. The chain's CDR3 is CASSSTGVLGNEQFF. The CDR3 bases are TGTGCCAGCAGCTCCACAGGGGTGCTGGGGAATGAGCAGTTCTTC. Full variable domain (outside the CDR3, taken from reference TRBV5-8 and TRBJ2-1): EAGVTQSPTHLIKTRGQQATLRCSPISGHTSVYWYQQALGLGLQFLLWYDEGEERNRGNFPPRFSGRQFPNYSSELNVNALELEDSALYLCASSSTGVLGNEQFFGPGTRLTVL.

The chain employs TRBV5-6 and TRBJ2-7, with D perhaps TRBD1 (6 bases). The V end was cut by 4 bases, the J end by 3 bases, with 14 bases between. The CDR3 runs to 14 residues. Germline V gene data show CDR1 as SGHDT and CDR2 as YYEEEE. Here the CDR3 reads CASSNNRERYEQYF. DNA of the CDR3: TGTGCCAGCAGCAACAACAGGGAACGCTACGAGCAGTACTTC.

The rearrangement joins TRBV4-3 to TRBJ1-4; a possible D gene is TRBD1 (5 bases). With 1 base removed from V and 5 bases from J, the gap between germline ends came to 11 bases. The CDR3 extends over 15 amino acids. Germline loops: CDR1 LGHNA, CDR2 YSLEER. The CDR3 coding sequence is TGCGCCAGCAGCCAAGGGGCTGACAGAAATGAAAAACTGTTTTTT. Its translation: CASSQGADRNEKLFF.

The chain is built from TRBV27 and TRBJ1-1; TRBD1 is a possible D gene (6 bases). Germline V CDR1 and CDR2: MNHEY, SMNVEV (reference sequence). The V and J ends lost 10 bases and 1 base respectively, with 13 bases between them. The CDR3 covers 13 residues. The CDR3 region has the DNA TGTGCCACCTGGACAGAGGAGAACACTGAAGCTTTCTTT. Protein product: CATWTEENTEAFF.

This clone occurred a few times. The chain links TRBV4-3 to TRBJ1-5; 7 bases match TRBD1. Trimming took 4 bases from V and 1 from J; bases not matched to a gene: 10. Germline V CDR1 and CDR2: LGHNA, YSLEER. CDR3 size: 17 residues. DNA of the CDR3: TGCGCCAGCAGCCCACCATTACAGGGGACAAGCAATCAGCCCCAGCATTTT. It specifies CASSPPLQGTSNQPQHF.

The chain recombines TRBV7-2 with TRBJ2-3; no firm D call. Germline V CDR1 and CDR2: SGHTA, FQGNSA. The CDR3 contains 14 residues. V was pared by 2 bases and J by 2 bases, with 8 bases between. Here the CDR3 reads CASSLLAFTDTQYF. CDR3 bases: TGTGCCAGCAGCTTATTGGCATTCACAGATACGCAGTATTTT.

A single count supports this clone. This chain links TRBV28 with TRBJ2-7; TRBD1 matches at 7 bases. The ends lost 5 bases at V and 4 bases at J; junction bases unmatched: 11. The CDR3 extends over 15 amino acids. Germline CDR1 is MDHEN and CDR2 is SYDVKM. CDR3 protein: CASSPPGQMIYEQYF. CDR3 nucleotides: TGTGCCAGCAGTCCACCGGGACAGATGATATACGAGCAGTACTTC.

J is TRBJ1-1 and V is TRBV5-1, with D hard to call. The V gene lost 0 bases and the J gene lost 1 base, with 7 bases spanning the gap. Germline lookup yields CDR1 SGHRS and CDR2 YFSETQ. This CDR3 comprises 14 residues. The CDR3: CASSLASRNTEAFF. The CDR3 DNA reads TGCGCCAGCAGCTTGGCCTCCCGGAACACTGAAGCTTTCTTT.

The V call is TRBV6-5, the J call TRBJ2-3; 8 bases agree with TRBD2. Losses at the gene ends were 4 bases for V and 0 bases for J; bases not matched to a gene: 3. The CDR3 covers 15 residues. Germline V gives CDR1 MNHEY, CDR2 SVGAGI. CDR3 sequence: CASSSERGSTDTQYF. The CDR3 nucleotides are TGTGCCAGCAGTTCCGAGCGGGGGAGCACAGATACGCAGTATTTT.

V gene TRBV24-1 combines with J gene TRBJ1-6; 7 bases are shared with TRBD1. V gave up 3 bases and J gave up 7 bases; unmatched junction bases: 5. Germline V gene sequence: CDR1 KGHDR, CDR2 SFDVKD. The CDR3 contains 15 residues. The CDR3 region is CATSDAGTENSPLHF. CDR3 sequence (DNA): TGTGCCACCAGTGATGCCGGGACAGAGAATTCACCCCTCCACTTT.

J is TRBJ1-1 and V is TRBV4-3; D is perhaps TRBD1 (6 bases). Germline CDR1 and CDR2: LGHNA and YSLEER. This CDR3 has 15 amino acids. The V and J ends lost 0 bases and 8 bases respectively, with 16 bases between them. CDR3 in amino acids: CASSQDLGALWEAFF. CDR3 nucleotides: TGCGCCAGCAGCCAAGATCTGGGGGCCCTTTGGGAAGCTTTCTTT.

V usage is TRBV28 and J usage is TRBJ2-4, with D perhaps TRBD2 (6 bases). This CDR3 contains 15 residues. The V gene lost 5 bases and the J gene lost 0 bases, with 11 bases spanning the gap. CDR1 is MDHEN and CDR2 is SYDVKM in the germline V gene. The CDR3 protein is CASSSAGGAKNIQYF. DNA of the CDR3: TGTGCCAGCAGTAGCGCCGGGGGAGCCAAAAACATTCAGTACTTC.

The chain has TRBV2 and TRBJ2-3, with 7 bases lining up with TRBD2. V shed 5 bases and J 0 bases; nucleotides not matched to a gene: 11. The CDR3 runs to 17 residues. Germline assignment: CDR1 SNHLY and CDR2 FYNNEI. The CDR3 spells CASSTDWGSGSTDTQYF. CDR3 bases: TGTGCCAGCAGTACCGATTGGGGTAGCGGGAGCACAGATACGCAGTATTTT.

This clone was found once. The chain has TRBV7-2 and TRBJ1-2; TRBD1 aligns across 9 bases. From germline, CDR1 is SGHTA and CDR2 FQGNSA. Losses at the gene ends were 3 bases for V and 0 bases for J; bases not matched to a gene: 5. The CDR3 totals 16 residues. For the CDR3, the DNA is TGTGCCAGCAGCTTCGGGACAGGGAGAGCTAACTATGGCTACACCTTC. Its translation is CASSFGTGRANYGYTF.

This clone has only one observation. The rearrangement joins TRBV27 to TRBJ1-2; no firm D call. CDR1 is MNHEY, CDR2 SMNVEV, per germline (reference sequence). V gave up 6 bases and J gave up 3 bases, with 8 bases separating them. This CDR3 region has 12 residues. CDR3 sequence reads: CASRREDYGYTF. For the CDR3, the DNA is TGTGCCAGCAGGAGGGAAGACTATGGCTACACCTTC.

The rearrangement joins TRBV19 to TRBJ1-1; no clear D. V gave up 6 bases and J gave up 7 bases, with 12 bases separating them. Germline V gene lookup returns CDR1 LNHDA and CDR2 SQIVND (reference sequence). This CDR3 contains 12 residues. CDR3 bases: TGTGCCAGTAGCCCCCTACGGAGTGAAGCTTTCTTT. Protein product: CASSPLRSEAFF.

The chain links TRBV28 to TRBJ1-5; D is ambiguous. With 1 base removed from V and 0 bases from J, the gap between germline ends came to 7 bases. CDR3 length: 15 residues. Germline CDR1 is MDHEN and CDR2 is SYDVKM. CDR3 region: CASSLSSGSNQPQHF. The CDR3, as DNA: TGTGCCAGCAGTTTATCTTCCGGTAGCAATCAGCCCCAGCATTTT.

This chain links TRBV3-1 (or the pseudogene TRBV3-2) with TRBJ2-2, with 8 positions matching TRBD1. V gave up 4 bases and J gave up 5 bases; unmatched junction bases: 12. The CDR3 consists of 17 residues. The V gene's germline CDR1 is LGHDT and CDR2 YNNKEL (reference sequence). Here the CDR3 DNA reads TGTGCCAGCAGCCCCCTCGTTGGACAGGGAAAAACCGGGGAGCTGTTTTTT. It specifies CASSPLVGQGKTGELFF.

The chain joins TRBV7-2 to TRBJ2-7; 8 bases match TRBD1. After removal of 5 bases from V and 1 base from J, the junction contained 10 bases not matched to a gene. Germline V CDR1 and CDR2: SGHTA, FQGNSA. The CDR3 length is 16 residues. The CDR3 region is CASSHVQDRASYEQYF. CDR3 coding DNA: TGTGCCAGCAGCCACGTCCAGGACAGGGCATCCTACGAGCAGTACTTC.

This chain uses TRBV11-2 with TRBJ2-5; 12 bases match TRBD2. This CDR3 region has 15 residues. J was trimmed by 7 bases and V by 5 bases; bases with no gene match: 8. CDR1 and CDR2 from the germline V gene are SGHAT and FQNNGV. CDR3 residues: CASSLSLAGGSTQYF. For the CDR3, the DNA is TGTGCCAGCAGCCTTTCACTAGCGGGGGGATCGACCCAGTACTTC. The whole variable domain, remainder taken from reference TRBV11-2 and TRBJ2-5, is EAGVAQSPRYKIIEKRQSVAFWCNPISGHATLYWYQQILGQGPKLLIQFQNNGVVDDSQLPKDRFSAERLKGVDSTLKIQPAKLEDSAVYLCASSLSLAGGSTQYFGPGTRLLVL.

V usage is TRBV7-2 and J usage is TRBJ2-3, with a weak D call TRBD1 (5 bases). There are 14 residues in the CDR3. The germline V and J ends were trimmed by 7 bases and 3 bases, with 14 bases remaining between them. The germline gives CDR1 SGHTA, CDR2 FQGNSA. The CDR3 region is CASKRTIGTDTQYF. CDR3 coding DNA: TGTGCCAGCAAACGGACAATCGGTACAGATACGCAGTATTTT.

This clone was counted a single time. CDR3 protein: CASSPFLAGAYNEQFF. The CDR3 region has the DNA TGTGCCAGCAGTCCGTTTCTAGCGGGAGCCTACAATGAGCAGTTCTTC. V gene TRBV2 combines with J gene TRBJ2-1, with 10 bases matching TRBD2. Per germline, CDR1 SNHLY and CDR2 FYNNEI. The ends lost 5 bases at V and 2 bases at J; junction bases unmatched: 6. This CDR3 contains 16 residues.

This chain joins TRBV5-1 and TRBJ1-1; tentative D call: TRBD1 (6 bases). The CDR3 loop spans 14 amino acids. Germline V gives CDR1 SGHRS, CDR2 YFSETQ. The germline V and J ends were trimmed by 3 bases and 4 bases, with 13 bases remaining between them. CDR3 region: CASSSGGGPTEAFF. Written as DNA, the CDR3 is TGCGCCAGCAGCTCGGGGGGCGGGCCCACTGAAGCTTTCTTT.

V and J are TRBV7-3 and TRBJ2-3; possible D gene TRBD1, 6 bases. V gave up 5 bases and J gave up 0 bases, with 12 bases separating them. The CDR3 totals 15 residues. Germline CDR1 is SGHTA and CDR2 is FQGTGA. The CDR3 DNA reads as TGTGCCAGCAGCCACTACAGGGCTAGCACAGATACGCAGTATTTT. This sequence encodes CASSHYRASTDTQYF.